The clone carrying this TCR beta chain was seen at least ten times. Its antigen is undetermined. The entry originates in a study of T cells in Graves' hyperthyroidism and ophthalmopathy. General study results and limits: Expanded thyroid clonotypes (above 0.001) were mostly also found in blood.

Amplified TCR beta CDR3 regions came from RNA transcripts. When the TCR CDR3 underwent first-round RT-PCR, the HTBI primer set was used. TCRdb fed the multiplex PCR reads into MiXCR, producing one record per CDR3 protein. The table lists fewer than 650,000 distinct CDR3 sequences, approximately 15% of them singletons. V shed 8 bases and J 6 bases; nucleotides not matched to a gene: 5. Germline V lookup: CDR1 MDHEN, CDR2 SYDVKM. This CDR3 contains 15 residues. Diagnosis rested on symptoms, serum thyroxine and TRAb, thyroid ultrasound, and orbital computed tomography. Source material: blood. The chain recombines TRBV28 with TRBJ2-3; 16 positions agree with TRBD2. The TCR sequence derives from a woman in her 30s with Graves' hyperthyroidism that later progressed to Graves' ophthalmopathy. The DNA for the CDR3 is TGTGCCAGCGCCGGGACTAGCGGGAGGGGGGATACGCAGTATTTT. Its protein is CASAGTSGRGDTQYF.